The clone carrying this T cell receptor (beta chain) was detected only once. The sample belongs to a study of blood T cell repertoires in COVID-19. CDR3 length: 14 residues. In germline, CDR1 is MDHEN, CDR2 SYDVKM. V was cut by 2 bases and J by 6 bases, with 13 bases left in between. Profiling relied on immunoSEQ multiplex PCR, and the TCRdb table lists in-frame clones only, not all of them. The sample contains over 250,000 clones, around 87% of which appear only once. Participants, about 18 to 90 years old, spanned some 23 US areas. In assigning cohorts, the study relied on participant-reported clinical history. The study counted Cohort 3 donors as recovered given two negative PCRs, clearance, or symptom resolution.

The V and J genes are TRBV28 and TRBJ1-1, with D possibly being TRBD1 (6 bases). This receptor was identified in a woman aged 30 to 39 who had recovered from COVID-19. The specimen sequenced was PBMCs or T cells enriched from blood (not recorded which). This CDR3 reads CASSLTLGAAEAFF. The DNA of the CDR3 is TGTGCCAGCAGTTTAACACTGGGGGCCGCTGAAGCTTTCTTT.